These T cell receptor beta chains were read from a single sample in a study of OX40 agonist ivuxolimab in advanced cancers. TCRdb keeps only in-frame clones here, not all; method: immunoSEQ multiplex PCR. The sample lists about 23,000 clones, around four fifths seen once, with 2% to 2.5% in the top ten. The sequences come from CD4+ or CD8+ T cells sorted from blood, collected in a trial of the OX40 agonist ivuxolimab. The receptor set was obtained from an adult with an advanced solid tumor such as melanoma, head and neck, liver or kidney cancer. CDR3s include the opening cysteine and the closing phenylalanine or tryptophan. The order of the fields is CDR3 length, J gene, V gene, D gene, clone size, CDR3 DNA, CDR3 protein. A D gene is named only where the DNA matches it firmly. Rows may omit the clone size; those that give it use once, few, many or a size class.

length: 16
J: TRBJ1-5
V: TRBV7-9
D: .
size: .
DNA: TGTGCCAGCAGCTTAGCAACTGGGGCAGCCGAGCAGCCCCAGCATTTT
CDR3: CASSLATGAAEQPQHF

length: 16
J: TRBJ2-4
V: TRBV19
D: TRBD2
size: medium-sized
DNA: TGTGCCAGTAGTCTAAGGACTAGCGGGACTAAAAACATTCAGTACTTC
CDR3: CASSLRTSGTKNIQYF

length: 11
J: TRBJ2-7
V: TRBV28
D: .
size: few
DNA: TGTGCCAGCAGCGGAAACTACGAGCAGTACTTC
CDR3: CASSGNYEQYF

length: 16
J: TRBJ1-5
V: TRBV6-5
D: TRBD1
size: few
DNA: TGTGCCAGCAGTTACTCGAGGCCAGGGGGGAGTCAGCCCCAGCATTTT
CDR3: CASSYSRPGGSQPQHF

length: 15
J: TRBJ2-4
V: TRBV28
D: TRBD1
size: once
DNA: TGTGCCAGCAGTTTATCGGGGACAGGAACGAACATTCAGTACTTC
CDR3: CASSLSGTGTNIQYF

length: 13
J: TRBJ2-5
V: TRBV29-1
D: .
size: .
DNA: TGCAGCGTTGGGCGGGACCCCCAAGAGACCCAGTACTTC
CDR3: CSVGRDPQETQYF

length: 16
J: TRBJ2-3
V: TRBV10-3
D: TRBD1
size: .
DNA: TGTGCCATCAGTGATCCCGGGACAGGGGGAACAGATACGCAGTATTTT
CDR3: CAISDPGTGGTDTQYF

length: 14
J: TRBJ1-1
V: TRBV11-3
D: .
size: .
DNA: TGTGCCAGCAGCTCATCAGGGGTGAACACTGAAGCTTTCTTT
CDR3: CASSSSGVNTEAFF

length: 16
J: TRBJ1-1
V: TRBV5-1
D: TRBD1
size: .
DNA: TGCGCCAGCAGCTCCGGACAGGGGGGAGGTAACACTGAAGCTTTCTTT
CDR3: CASSSGQGGGNTEAFF

length: 13
J: TRBJ1-1
V: TRBV30
D: .
size: once
DNA: TGTGCCTGGGGGGGACGGTGGAACACTGAAGCTTTCTTT
CDR3: CAWGGRWNTEAFF

length: 14
J: TRBJ2-3
V: TRBV2
D: TRBD1
size: .
DNA: TGTGCCAGCAGCCGGGACAGCATCACAGATACGCAGTATTTT
CDR3: CASSRDSITDTQYF

length: 13
J: TRBJ1-2
V: TRBV29-1
D: .
size: .
DNA: TGCAGCGCCGGTTCCGGGGAGTCCTATGGCTACACCTTC
CDR3: CSAGSGESYGYTF

length: 13
J: TRBJ2-5
V: TRBV12-5
D: TRBD1
size: medium-sized
DNA: TGTGCTAGTGGCACAGACAGGGGAGAGACCCAGTACTTC
CDR3: CASGTDRGETQYF

length: 15
J: TRBJ1-1
V: TRBV4-2
D: .
size: .
DNA: TGTGCCAGCAGCGATAGCGACAGATTGAACACTGAAGCTTTCTTT
CDR3: CASSDSDRLNTEAFF

length: 13
J: TRBJ2-5
V: TRBV6-6
D: .
size: once
DNA: TGTGCCAGCAGTTCGACAGAAGCGAAGACCCAGTACTTC
CDR3: CASSSTEAKTQYF

length: 17
J: TRBJ2-1
V: TRBV7-9
D: .
size: .
DNA: TGTGCCAGCAGCTTAGGGTTAGGGGGGACAGTTCTCTATGAGCAGTTCTTC
CDR3: CASSLGLGGTVLYEQFF

length: 15
J: TRBJ2-2
V: TRBV19
D: TRBD2
size: .
DNA: TGTGCCACCATCCGACTAGCGGGAGGGTCGGGGGAGCTGTTTTTT
CDR3: CATIRLAGGSGELFF

length: 16
J: TRBJ1-6
V: TRBV5-1
D: .
size: .
DNA: TGCGCCAGCAGCTTGGGGGGGAGCTCCTATAATTCACCCCTCCACTTT
CDR3: CASSLGGSSYNSPLHF

length: 14
J: TRBJ1-2
V: TRBV7-2
D: .
size: few
DNA: TGTGCCAGCAGCTCCCAGTATTACGGGGGAGGCTACACCTTC
CDR3: CASSSQYYGGGYTF

length: 15
J: TRBJ1-6
V: TRBV27
D: .
size: .
DNA: TGTGCCAGCAGTTTACGGCAGTCATATAATTCACCCCTCCACTTT
CDR3: CASSLRQSYNSPLHF

length: 17
J: TRBJ2-1
V: TRBV11-2
D: TRBD2
size: .
DNA: TGTGCCAGCAGCTTGAGGGATAGCGGGAGCTCCTACAATGAGCAGTTCTTC
CDR3: CASSLRDSGSSYNEQFF

length: 13
J: TRBJ2-7
V: TRBV7-9
D: .
size: .
DNA: TGTGCCAGCAGCCAGACAGCTAACTACGAGCAGTACTTC
CDR3: CASSQTANYEQYF

length: 15
J: TRBJ2-5
V: TRBV21-1
D: .
size: .
DNA: TGTGCCAGCAGCAAAGTACTAGCGGGTCAAGAGACCCAGTACTTC
CDR3: CASSKVLAGQETQYF

length: 15
J: TRBJ1-3
V: TRBV6-5
D: TRBD1
size: once
DNA: TGTGCCAGCAGTTCCCAGGACAGGGGTGGAAACACCATATATTTT
CDR3: CASSSQDRGGNTIYF

length: 14
J: TRBJ2-1
V: TRBV6-6
D: TRBD1
size: .
DNA: TGTGCCAGCAGCTGGGACAGCTCCTACAATGAGCAGTTCTTC
CDR3: CASSWDSSYNEQFF

length: 13
J: TRBJ1-1
V: TRBV10-3
D: .
size: .
DNA: TGTGCCATCCGGGGACATCAGAACACTGAAGCTTTCTTT
CDR3: CAIRGHQNTEAFF

length: 15
J: TRBJ2-1
V: TRBV28
D: .
size: .
DNA: TGTGCCAGCAGTTACCTCCTTGGAACCTACAATGAGCAGTTCTTC
CDR3: CASSYLLGTYNEQFF